This TCR beta chain was observed in a study of blood T cells in healthy people across ages. Overall study context: Per two T cells, template switching captured roughly one barcoded beta molecule.

The people who gave samples were healthy Caucasians from Russia, aged roughly 6 to 100. The authors ran a second PCR of roughly 6 to 11 cycles using a sample-barcoded 5' primer and a J-beta primer mix. From the 5' RACE reads, TCRdb called clonotypes with MiXCR, one entry per CDR3 protein. The sample has roughly 800,000 distinct CDR3 sequences; 53% are singletons. As to this clonotype: The target antigen is unknown.

General observations from the study: Getting older went along with TCR beta diversity per million T cells dropping roughly linearly. When one million T cells were used, diversity estimates were thought to be underestimates.

The specimen sequenced was blood. The receptor was isolated from a man aged 80 or over in good health.

The CDR3 sequence: CASSGGITEQYF. The CDR3 DNA reads as TGTGCCAGCAGTGGGGGGATAACCGAGCAGTACTTC. The chain joins TRBV6-1 to TRBJ2-5; D is tentatively TRBD1 or TRBD2 (5 bases each). The DNA end is more similar to TRBJ2-7, so the J call may be wrong. The CDR3 covers 12 residues. Per germline, CDR1 MNHNS and CDR2 SASEGT.